Listed below are T cell receptor beta chains from one sample, sequenced in a study of blood T cell repertoires in COVID-19. TCRdb's table, derived via immunoSEQ multiplex PCR, lists solely in-frame clones and lacks some. The sample contains a few hundred thousand clones, roughly 89% of which appear only once. The sequencing input was peripheral blood. The receptors shown here come from a woman aged 40 to 49 who had recovered from COVID-19. CDR3s include the opening cysteine and the closing phenylalanine or tryptophan. A D gene is named only where the DNA matches it firmly. Some rows mark clone size as missing; the rest say once, few, many or name a class of expanded clone.

DNA	CDR3	size	V	J	D
TGTGCCAGCAGCCCCGACAGGTTCCTTGAAGCTTTCTTT	CASSPDRFLEAFF	.	TRBV11-2	TRBJ1-1	.
TGTGCCAGCAGCACGGGGGGAGGACAGGGGGCTTTGCCCCTCCACTTT	CASSTGGGQGALPLHF	.	TRBV7-8	TRBJ1-6	TRBD1
TGTGCCAGCAGGGGGGGAAAAGATACGCAGTATTTT	CASRGGKDTQYF	.	TRBV27	TRBJ2-3	.
TGTGCCAGCAGCTCGGGACAGGGGGCCGTCACTGAAGCTTTCTTT	CASSSGQGAVTEAFF	.	TRBV7-8	TRBJ1-1	TRBD1
TGTGCCAGCACCCCACCCGGGGGGTTCGGGGAGCTGTTTTTT	CASTPPGGFGELFF	.	TRBV28	TRBJ2-2	TRBD2
TGTGCCAGCAGCCCGGGAGTGGGTGGCGATTCACCCCTCCACTTT	CASSPGVGGDSPLHF	once	TRBV9	TRBJ1-6	.
TGCGCCAGCAGCCCCGGGGGTGCCTACGAGCAGTACTTC	CASSPGGAYEQYF	.	TRBV5-1	TRBJ2-7	.
TGTGCCAGCAGCGTAGCGGCTAGCGGGGGGTCCCTTGAGGAGACCCAGTACTTC	CASSVAASGGSLEETQYF	.	TRBV9	TRBJ2-5	TRBD2
TGTGCCAGCAGTTACGGGACAGGGATATTCACCGGGGAGCTGTTTTTT	CASSYGTGIFTGELFF	.	TRBV6-5	TRBJ2-2	TRBD1
TGCGCCAGCAGCCGCCATTACGGACAGGGGGACTACGAGCAGTACTTC	CASSRHYGQGDYEQYF	once	TRBV4-1	TRBJ2-7	TRBD1
TGTGCCAGCAGTGAAGCAGGACAGGCGGAATTGTCACCCCTCCACTTT	CASSEAGQAELSPLHF	.	TRBV2	TRBJ1-6	TRBD1
TGTGCCAGCAGCTCCGGAGGGAGACCGACCAATGGCTACACCTTC	CASSSGGRPTNGYTF	.	TRBV13	TRBJ1-2	.
TGTGCCAGCAGGGCCCAGGGGACATCCACTGAAGCTTTCTTT	CASRAQGTSTEAFF	.	TRBV7-2	TRBJ1-1	.
TGTGCCAGCAGCTCCGGGAACTCTGGAAACACCATATATTTT	CASSSGNSGNTIYF	.	TRBV5-6	TRBJ1-3	.
TGTGCCACCAGTGACCCACAGGGGACTAGCACAGATACGCAGTATTTT	CATSDPQGTSTDTQYF	.	TRBV24-1	TRBJ2-3	.
TGTGCCAGCAGGATGACAGGGTCATACGAGCAGTACTTC	CASRMTGSYEQYF	.	TRBV28	TRBJ2-7	TRBD1
TGTGCCACTAGACAGTCAATGAACACTGAAGCTTTCTTT	CATRQSMNTEAFF	.	TRBV6-5	TRBJ1-1	.
TGTGCCAGCAGCCCGGACACCCTGGGATCCTCTGGAAACACCATATATTTT	CASSPDTLGSSGNTIYF	.	TRBV3-1/TRBV3-2	TRBJ1-3	.
TGTGCCAGCAGTGAAATCGGACAGCCAGATACGCAGTATTTT	CASSEIGQPDTQYF	.	TRBV6-1	TRBJ2-3	.
TGCAGCGTAAAACAGGGCTACGAGCAGTACTTC	CSVKQGYEQYF	few	TRBV29-1	TRBJ2-7	.
TGTGCCAGCAGCCGCTACCGCAGGGGCGTTGCACGGGCTAATGAAAAACTGTTTTTT	CASSRYRRGVARANEKLFF	.	TRBV7-6	TRBJ1-4	.
TGTGCCAGCAGCTTGGGACAGACCGGCGAGCAGTACTTC	CASSLGQTGEQYF	.	TRBV5-4	TRBJ2-7	.
TGCAGTGCCAGTCGGGGACTTGAGCCCCAGCATTTT	CSASRGLEPQHF	once	TRBV20-1	TRBJ1-5	.
TGTGCCAGCAGTTTCTCCGGGACAGGGAGGGACTCCTATAATTCACCCCTCCACTTT	CASSFSGTGRDSYNSPLHF	.	TRBV6-2/TRBV6-3	TRBJ1-6	TRBD1
TGTGCCAGCAGCCCCCGATCGGACAGGTCCTATGGCTACACCTTC	CASSPRSDRSYGYTF	.	TRBV3-1/TRBV3-2	TRBJ1-2	TRBD1
TGTGCCAGCAGCGAGTTTAATCCAGGGGTGGCTGAAGCTTTCTTT	CASSEFNPGVAEAFF	.	TRBV14	TRBJ1-1	.
TGTGCCAGCAGGAGCGACGGGGAGACCCAGTACTTC	CASRSDGETQYF	.	TRBV2	TRBJ2-5	.
TGTGCCAGCAGCAAGCAGGCGGGTGACGGGGAGCTGTTTTTT	CASSKQAGDGELFF	many	TRBV7-3	TRBJ2-2	.
TGTGCCAGCAGCTCTATAAGTACCGGGGAGCTGTTTTTT	CASSSISTGELFF	.	TRBV5-6	TRBJ2-2	.
TGCAGCGGACAGACGAACACTGAAGCTTTCTTT	CSGQTNTEAFF	.	TRBV20-1	TRBJ1-1	.
TGTGCCAGCAGCGTAGGTTCTCGGGGCACTGAAGCTTTCTTT	CASSVGSRGTEAFF	.	TRBV9	TRBJ1-1	.
TGCAGCGTTGATTACTCAATTGGCACAGATACGCAGTATTTT	CSVDYSIGTDTQYF	once	TRBV29-1	TRBJ2-3	.
TGTGCCAGCAGAAAAGACTGGACATCTGGCTACACCTTC	CASRKDWTSGYTF	.	TRBV6-5	TRBJ1-2	.
TGTGCCAGCAGACCGTCACAGGGGAGCACAGATACGCAGTATTTT	CASRPSQGSTDTQYF	.	TRBV5-4	TRBJ2-3	TRBD1
TGTGCCAGCAGGGGCCCGATGGGGCAGAGGAACACTGAAGCTTTCTTT	CASRGPMGQRNTEAFF	once	TRBV2	TRBJ1-1	.
TGTGCCAGCAGCCAAAGGGGTGTCAGTGAAAAACTGTTTTTT	CASSQRGVSEKLFF	.	TRBV3-1/TRBV3-2	TRBJ1-4	.
TGTGCCAGTAGACCCTTTGGGGTCGGACACGAAAAACTGTTTTTT	CASRPFGVGHEKLFF	.	TRBV19	TRBJ1-4	.
TGCGCCAGCAGCTTCGTGGACAGGAAAAACATTCAGTACTTC	CASSFVDRKNIQYF	.	TRBV5-1	TRBJ2-4	TRBD1
TGTGCCAGCTCACCGAGCAGGGGCACCACCGGGGAGCTGTTTTTT	CASSPSRGTTGELFF	once	TRBV18	TRBJ2-2	.
TGTGCCAGCAGCTTCAGGGCGCAGAGAGCTCTCCGCTACACCTTC	CASSFRAQRALRYTF	few	TRBV11-2	TRBJ1-2	.
TGTGCCTGGAGTGCGCTAGCGGGGGTTTACGAGCAGTACTTC	CAWSALAGVYEQYF	.	TRBV30	TRBJ2-7	TRBD2
TGTGCCACCAAGGGGGACATCCTAGGACAGGGGAGACATCAGCCCCAGCATTTT	CATKGDILGQGRHQPQHF	.	TRBV15	TRBJ1-5	TRBD1
TGTGCCAGCAGCGTAGGCGGGGTGAACAATGAGCAGTTCTTC	CASSVGGVNNEQFF	.	TRBV9	TRBJ2-1	.
TGTGCCAGCAGTTACCCTCGGAGAAACCAGTACTTC	CASSYPRRNQYF	.	TRBV12-3/TRBV12-4	TRBJ2-5	.
TGCGCCAGCAGCTTAAGTACAGGGGTCTACGAGCAGTACTTC	CASSLSTGVYEQYF	.	TRBV5-1	TRBJ2-7	TRBD1
TGTGCCAGTAGTGTGACTAGCGTAGACGAGCAGTACTTC	CASSVTSVDEQYF	.	TRBV19	TRBJ2-7	TRBD2
TGTGCCAGCAGTGAAGGGGCTACTTTCTATGGCTACACCTTC	CASSEGATFYGYTF	.	TRBV2	TRBJ1-2	.
TGTGCCAGCAGCTTAGGGACAGGGGTGGCTTTCTTT	CASSLGTGVAFF	few	TRBV11-3	TRBJ1-1	TRBD1
TGCGCCAGCAGTCGACTGGGGGACAACGAGCAGTACTTC	CASSRLGDNEQYF	.	TRBV5-1	TRBJ2-7	.
TGCGCCAGCAGCCAAGATCCGAGACGAGGGTATTGGACTGAAGCTTTCTTT	CASSQDPRRGYWTEAFF	.	TRBV4-1	TRBJ1-1	.
TGTGCCAGCAGTCCCCAACACGGAGACAATGAGCAGTTCTTC	CASSPQHGDNEQFF	.	TRBV25-1	TRBJ2-1	.
TGTGCCAGCAGTTTGTTTGGCGGGGGGGATATTGAGACCCAGTACTTC	CASSLFGGGDIETQYF	.	TRBV28	TRBJ2-5	TRBD2
TGTGCCAGCAGTTCCCCGGGGGGCTCCTATGGCTACACCTTC	CASSSPGGSYGYTF	.	TRBV6-5	TRBJ1-2	.